The rows below give T cell receptor beta chains drawn from one sample of a study of blood T cell repertoires in COVID-19. The protocol was immunoSEQ multiplex PCR, while the TCRdb copy is restricted to in-frame clones and leaves out a portion. The repertoire consists of more than 7,500 clones, with 86% occurring once and the leading ten covering more than 6%. Specimen: peripheral blood. Source of these receptors: a human donor with active COVID-19. The donor label of this sample is uncertain. CDR3s include the opening cysteine and the closing phenylalanine or tryptophan. Some rows mark clone size as missing; the rest say once, few, many or name a class of expanded clone.

TRBV6-5	.	TRBJ2-2	CASSYGAGTAGELFF
TRBV19	.	TRBJ2-2	CATTPTSLHTGELFF
TRBV5-4	.	TRBJ2-2	CASSLGTGDIGELFF
TRBV30	once	TRBJ2-5	CAWSRDLQETQYF
TRBV2	.	TRBJ2-1	CASDWGQGDMINEQFF
TRBV27	.	TRBJ1-1	CASSPRFQGTEAFF
TRBV18	once	TRBJ2-7	CASSLTPGLAGGPFSYEQYF
TRBV12-5	.	TRBJ2-7	CASGPGQGAPPEKYF
TRBV19	.	TRBJ1-1	CASSMGTGGNTEAFF
TRBV29-1	.	TRBJ1-2	CSVVPGTGESYGYTF
TRBV28	.	TRBJ1-1	CASSLWGQGSVEAFF
TRBV29-1	.	TRBJ2-3	CSVGAGTPRGTQYF
TRBV9	.	TRBJ1-3	CASSGHSGNTIYF
TRBV6-1	.	TRBJ2-3	CASSDRTVSTDTQYF
TRBV15	.	TRBJ2-1	CATSRGQGPWYNEQFF
TRBV7-3	few	TRBJ2-1	CASSLTRGSYNEQFF
TRBV24-1	.	TRBJ1-4	CATSDPGQLHEKLFF
TRBV5-6	.	TRBJ2-3	CASSLSSGRKDTQYF
TRBV28	.	TRBJ2-3	CASSFGRHSTDTQYF
TRBV19	.	TRBJ1-5	CASSIGAQGNQPQHF
TRBV7-3	.	TRBJ2-2	CASSRRTGGTGELFF
TRBV3-1/TRBV3-2	.	TRBJ1-2	CASSHWTGGTHYGYTF
TRBV12-3/TRBV12-4	.	TRBJ1-1	CASSLTVIEAFF
TRBV28	.	TRBJ2-7	CASRDGQAPLSYEQYF
TRBV19	.	TRBJ1-1	CASSIYQGEAFF
TRBV6-2/TRBV6-3	.	TRBJ1-1	CASSPDRATEAFF
TRBV6-5	.	TRBJ2-7	CASSQGTGYYEQYF
TRBV20-1	.	TRBJ2-1	CSASLRGGQSYNEQFF
TRBV9	.	TRBJ1-2	CASSDTRQGASYYYGYTF
TRBV4-3	.	TRBJ2-3	CASSQGLSWGALSDTQYF
TRBV28	.	TRBJ1-4	CASSLLQGDEKLFF
TRBV6-4	once	TRBJ2-3	CASSDSTGETQYF
TRBV4-2	once	TRBJ1-2	CASSPRTDRRYGYTF
TRBV2	.	TRBJ2-6	CASSERPSGAGANVLTF
TRBV7-8	.	TRBJ2-1	CASSLRESSYNEQFF
TRBV5-1	once	TRBJ1-2	CASSLEGGGYGYTF
TRBV27	.	TRBJ1-4	CASRDRNNEKLFF
TRBV9	.	TRBJ1-1	CASSVGLRNTEAFF
TRBV19	.	TRBJ2-7	CASGHLSGGAGTPHYEQYF
TRBV7-2	.	TRBJ2-3	CASTPDRRAGSQYF
TRBV7-9	.	TRBJ1-5	CASSSAGGNQPQHF
TRBV11-2	once	TRBJ1-2	CASSGQGLNYGYTF
TRBV5-4	.	TRBJ2-1	CASSLPSGGPRNEQFF
TRBV6-4	.	TRBJ2-6	CASSSDRSGANVLTF
TRBV7-3	.	TRBJ2-1	CASSLGSLSSYNEQFF
TRBV29-1	.	TRBJ2-3	CSVDGGALRQGRSTDTQYF
TRBV30	.	TRBJ2-5	CAWSVWDREKETQYF
TRBV10-3	once	TRBJ2-1	CAIRASGGTYNEQFF
TRBV5-1	once	TRBJ1-1	CASSSRTGGTEAFF
TRBV2	few	TRBJ2-2	CASTKNTGELFF
TRBV2	.	TRBJ1-2	CASSETPPNSRYTF
TRBV19	.	TRBJ2-2	CASSMGAGTGELFF
TRBV10-2	.	TRBJ2-1	CASAGTAIPPNEQFF
TRBV27	.	TRBJ1-5	CASSSLGPGPQHF
TRBV5-6	once	TRBJ1-2	CASTTGQGWGYTF
TRBV28	.	TRBJ2-7	CASSLSGQVFSYEQYF
TRBV27	.	TRBJ2-7	CASSRDSRSYEQYF
TRBV7-8	.	TRBJ2-1	CASSFKGDSSYNEQFF
TRBV29-1	.	TRBJ2-1	CSVEGAGSSYNEQFF
TRBV10-3	.	TRBJ2-1	CATNPQREGGEQFF